The clone carrying this T cell receptor (beta chain) was seen ten or more times. The target antigen is unknown. Mouse names are used for the genes. The read ends 4 residues shy of where the CDR3 ends; the end is completed using the germline J gene. The sorting of pooled cutaneous lymph node cells relied on CD4, CD8alpha, NKG2D, NKG2ACE and other markers. This sample was included in a study of CD8+ T cells in alopecia areata. For the study at large: Approximately 7-11-week-old female C3H/HeJ mice were grafted with skin from spontaneously alopecic approximately 6-13-month-old C3H/HeJ graft donors.

Extracted RNA was reverse transcribed, and the resulting cDNA served as sequencing template. Sequencing used immunoSEQ multiplex PCR; TCRdb keeps in-frame clones, though not all of them. The sample holds over 5,500 clones, and no clone turns up only once. Findings and caveats of the study: Mouse data revealed clearer TCR sharing than patient data did, a gap possibly tied to HLA. Sequencing of scalp tissue also captures the resident alphabeta T cells of normal skin. Clonality exceeded that of normal scalp in lesional scalp, most notably in alopecia totalis/universalis.

The CDR3 has 16 residues. The J segment lost 0 bases and the V segment lost 0 bases, leaving 2 bases of the junction unmatched. Per germline, CDR1 NNHDY and CDR2 SYVADS. The chain joins TRBV13-3 to TRBJ2-3; 9 positions agree with TRBD1. This sequence was found in a C3H/HeJ mouse with alopecia areata. The MHC haplotype of this mouse line is H2-k. Sequenced material: CD8+ T cells sorted from a lymph node. The DNA read from the CDR3 is TGTGCCAGCAGTGATGGGGGGACAGGGAGTGCAGAA. Protein sequence: CASSDGGTGSAE. The whole CDR3 is CASSDGGTGSAETLYF.